This T cell receptor (beta chain) was sequenced for a study of T cell responses to AZD1222 COVID-19 vaccine. This clone has a single count. The CDR3 is made up of 15 amino acids. Germline lookup yields CDR1 MNHEY and CDR2 SVGAGI. Trimming cost V 7 bases and J 1 base, with 13 bases left between them. Assay: immunoSEQ multiplex PCR; the TCRdb copy retains only in-frame clones and omits some. The sample yields some 150,000 clones, approximately 94% seen once. This TCR was recovered from an adult in good health. J is TRBJ2-2 and V is TRBV6-5; tentative D call: TRBD1 (5 bases). The material was peripheral blood, obtained on day 0 of AZD1222 vaccination. The DNA for the CDR3 is TGTGCCAGCACCCCCGTCGGACAGAACACCGGGGAGCTGTTTTTT. Translating gives CASTPVGQNTGELFF.